This entry describes one TCR beta chain. Its antigen is not known. This sample is drawn from a study of blood T cells in healthy people across ages. On the study more broadly: Template switching picked up about one barcoded beta molecule for each two T cells. Regarding the study as a whole: Per million T cells, the diversity of TCR beta decreased roughly linearly as age advanced.

V shed 5 bases and J shed 1 base, with 16 bases lying between them. The germline gives CDR1 SEHNR, CDR2 FQNEAQ (reference sequence). The CDR3 spans 16 residues. A sample-barcoded 5' primer and a J-beta primer mix were used in a second PCR of about 6 to 11 cycles. A template-switch adaptor with 12 random nucleotides tagged each cDNA molecule. Each CDR3 protein is one row after TCRdb ran MiXCR on the 5' RACE reads. The top ten clones hold 29% of a sample with some 320,000 distinct CDR3 sequences, around 27% of them seen once. The V and J genes are TRBV7-9 and TRBJ2-3; D is perhaps TRBD1 or TRBD2 (5 bases each). The sequencing sample was made of blood. The sequence came from a woman aged 70-85 years in good health. The CDR3 spells CASSPSGGPGTDTQYF. CDR3 nucleotides: TGTGCCAGCAGCCCATCTGGGGGTCCCGGCACAGATACGCAGTATTTT.